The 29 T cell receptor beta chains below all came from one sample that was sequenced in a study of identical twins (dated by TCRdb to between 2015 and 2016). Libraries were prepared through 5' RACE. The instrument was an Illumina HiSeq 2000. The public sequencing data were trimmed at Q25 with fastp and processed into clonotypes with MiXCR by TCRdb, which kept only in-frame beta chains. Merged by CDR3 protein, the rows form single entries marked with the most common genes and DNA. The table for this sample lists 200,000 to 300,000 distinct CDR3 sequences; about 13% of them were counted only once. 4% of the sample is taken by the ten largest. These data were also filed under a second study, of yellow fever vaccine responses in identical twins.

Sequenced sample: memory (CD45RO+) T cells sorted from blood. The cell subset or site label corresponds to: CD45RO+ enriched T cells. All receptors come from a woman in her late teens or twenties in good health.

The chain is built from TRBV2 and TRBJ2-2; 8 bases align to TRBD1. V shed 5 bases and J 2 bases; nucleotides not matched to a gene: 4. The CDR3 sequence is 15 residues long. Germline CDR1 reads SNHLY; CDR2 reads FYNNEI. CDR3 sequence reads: CASSRTGQNTGELFF. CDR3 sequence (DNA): TGTGCCAGCAGTAGGACAGGGCAAAACACCGGGGAGCTGTTTTTT.

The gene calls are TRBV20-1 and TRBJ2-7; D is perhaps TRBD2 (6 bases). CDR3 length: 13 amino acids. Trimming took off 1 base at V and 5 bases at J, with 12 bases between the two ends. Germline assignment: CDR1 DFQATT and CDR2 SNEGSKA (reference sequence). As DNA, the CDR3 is TGCAGTGCTAGAGTCGGCGGGGCCAACGAGCAGTACTTC. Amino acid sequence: CSARVGGANEQYF.

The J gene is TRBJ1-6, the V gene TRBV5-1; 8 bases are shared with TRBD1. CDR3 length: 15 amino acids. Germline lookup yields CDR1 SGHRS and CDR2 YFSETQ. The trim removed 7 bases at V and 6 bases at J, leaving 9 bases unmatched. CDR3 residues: CASRGGTGVNSPLHF. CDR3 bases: TGCGCCAGCCGCGGAGGGACAGGCGTTAATTCACCCCTCCACTTT.

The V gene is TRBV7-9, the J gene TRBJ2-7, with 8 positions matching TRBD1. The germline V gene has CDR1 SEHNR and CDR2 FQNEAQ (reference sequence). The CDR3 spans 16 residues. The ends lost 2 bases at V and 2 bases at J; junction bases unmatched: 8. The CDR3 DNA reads TGTGCCAGCAGCTTATTCGCCGGGACAGGTACCTACGAGCAGTACTTC. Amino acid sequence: CASSLFAGTGTYEQYF.

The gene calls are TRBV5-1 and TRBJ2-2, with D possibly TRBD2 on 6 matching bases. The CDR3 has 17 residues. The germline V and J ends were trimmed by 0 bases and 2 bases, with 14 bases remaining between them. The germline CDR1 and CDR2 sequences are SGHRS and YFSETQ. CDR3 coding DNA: TGCGCCAGCAGCTTGGCCAAATCGGGACTTAACACCGGGGAGCTGTTTTTT. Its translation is CASSLAKSGLNTGELFF.

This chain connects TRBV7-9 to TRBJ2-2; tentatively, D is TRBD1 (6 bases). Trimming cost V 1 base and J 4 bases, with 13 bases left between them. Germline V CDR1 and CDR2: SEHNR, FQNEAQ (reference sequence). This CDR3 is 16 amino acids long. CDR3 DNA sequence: TGTGCCAGCAGCTTAGGGCCGGGACAAACCACCGGGGAGCTGTTTTTT. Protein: CASSLGPGQTTGELFF.

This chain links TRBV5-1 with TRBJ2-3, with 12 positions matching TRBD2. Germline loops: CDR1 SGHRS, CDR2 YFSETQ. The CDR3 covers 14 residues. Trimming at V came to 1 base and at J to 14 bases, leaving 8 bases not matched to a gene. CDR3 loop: CASSLSASGRVSYF. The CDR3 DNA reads TGCGCCAGCAGCTTGTCGGCTAGCGGGAGGGTATCGTATTTT.

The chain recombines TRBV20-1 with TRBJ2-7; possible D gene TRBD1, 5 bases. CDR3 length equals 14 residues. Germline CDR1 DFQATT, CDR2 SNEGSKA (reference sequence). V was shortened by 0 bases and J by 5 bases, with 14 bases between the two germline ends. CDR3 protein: CSARDGADPNEQYF. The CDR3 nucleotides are TGCAGTGCTAGAGATGGGGCGGATCCTAACGAGCAGTACTTC.

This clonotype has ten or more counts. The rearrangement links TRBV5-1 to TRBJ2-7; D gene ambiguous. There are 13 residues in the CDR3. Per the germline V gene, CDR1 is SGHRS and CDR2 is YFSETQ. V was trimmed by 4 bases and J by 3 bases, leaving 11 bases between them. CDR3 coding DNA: TGCGCCAGCAGCCTCCCCGACGGCTACGAGCAGTACTTC. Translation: CASSLPDGYEQYF.

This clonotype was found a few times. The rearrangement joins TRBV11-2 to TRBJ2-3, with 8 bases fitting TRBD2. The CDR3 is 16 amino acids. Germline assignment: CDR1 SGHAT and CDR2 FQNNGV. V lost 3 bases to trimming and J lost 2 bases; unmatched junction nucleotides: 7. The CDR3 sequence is CASSLASGSTTDTQYF. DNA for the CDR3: TGTGCCAGCAGCTTGGCTAGCGGGTCTACCACAGATACGCAGTATTTT.

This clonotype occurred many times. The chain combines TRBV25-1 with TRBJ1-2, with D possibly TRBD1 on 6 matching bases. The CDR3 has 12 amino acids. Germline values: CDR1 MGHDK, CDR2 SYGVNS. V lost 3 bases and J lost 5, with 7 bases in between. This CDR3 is CASSDRGYGYTF. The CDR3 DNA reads TGTGCCAGCAGTGACAGGGGTTATGGCTACACCTTC.

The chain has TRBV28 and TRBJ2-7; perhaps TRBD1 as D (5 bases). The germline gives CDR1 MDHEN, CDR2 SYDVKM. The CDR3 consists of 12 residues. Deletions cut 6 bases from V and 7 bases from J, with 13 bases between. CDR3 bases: TGTGCCAGCAGATCCGGGCCAGGGGAGCAGTACTTC. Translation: CASRSGPGEQYF.

The CDR3 region is CASSPAGRGTDTQYF. The CDR3 DNA sequence: TGTGCCAGCAGCCCCGCAGGACGGGGCACAGATACGCAGTATTTT. The rearrangement uses TRBV9 and TRBJ2-3; D is undetermined. The ends were cut back, 4 bases at V and 1 base at J, with 13 bases in the middle. CDR1 is SGDLS, CDR2 YYNGEE, per germline. This CDR3 is built from 15 residues.

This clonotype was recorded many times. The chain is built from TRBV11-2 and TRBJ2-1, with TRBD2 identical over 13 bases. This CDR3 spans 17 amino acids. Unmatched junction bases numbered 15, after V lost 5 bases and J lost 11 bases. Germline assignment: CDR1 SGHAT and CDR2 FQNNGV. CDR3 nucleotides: TGTGCCAGCAGCCGTACTATAGGGGGACTAGCGGGATTAAAGCAGTTCTTC. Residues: CASSRTIGGLAGLKQFF.

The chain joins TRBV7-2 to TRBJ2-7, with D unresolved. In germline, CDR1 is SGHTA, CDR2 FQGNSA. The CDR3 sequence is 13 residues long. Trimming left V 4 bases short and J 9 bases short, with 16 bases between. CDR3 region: CASSSVTWVGQYF. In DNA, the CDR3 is TGTGCCAGCAGCTCGGTGACCTGGGTGGGGCAGTACTTC.

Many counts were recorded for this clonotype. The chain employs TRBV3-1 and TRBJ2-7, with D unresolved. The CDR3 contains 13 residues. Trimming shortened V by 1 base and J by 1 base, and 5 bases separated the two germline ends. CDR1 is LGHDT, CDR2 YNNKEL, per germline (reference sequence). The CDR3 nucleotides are TGTGCCAGCAGCCAAGTGGCTTCCTACGAGCAGTACTTC. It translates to CASSQVASYEQYF.

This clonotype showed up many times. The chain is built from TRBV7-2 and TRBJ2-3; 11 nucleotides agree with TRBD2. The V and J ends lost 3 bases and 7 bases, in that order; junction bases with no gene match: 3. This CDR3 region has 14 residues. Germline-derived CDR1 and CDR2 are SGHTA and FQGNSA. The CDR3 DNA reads TGTGCCAGCAGCTTCCTAGCGGGAGGAAATACGCAGTATTTT. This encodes CASSFLAGGNTQYF.

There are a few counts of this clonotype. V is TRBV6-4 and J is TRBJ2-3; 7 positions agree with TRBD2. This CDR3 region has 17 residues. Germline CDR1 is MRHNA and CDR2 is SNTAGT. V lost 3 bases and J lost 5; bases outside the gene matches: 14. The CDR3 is CASSESPGEGVRDTQYF. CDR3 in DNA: TGTGCCAGCAGTGAATCGCCCGGGGAGGGAGTGAGAGATACGCAGTATTTT.

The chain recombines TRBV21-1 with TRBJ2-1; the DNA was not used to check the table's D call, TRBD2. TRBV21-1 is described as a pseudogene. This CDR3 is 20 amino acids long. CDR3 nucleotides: TGTGCCAGCAGCAAAGAGGGGGTTGGGGTAGCGGGAGGGCCGGTTAGCGAGCAGTTCTTC. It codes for CASSKEGVGVAGGPVSEQFF.

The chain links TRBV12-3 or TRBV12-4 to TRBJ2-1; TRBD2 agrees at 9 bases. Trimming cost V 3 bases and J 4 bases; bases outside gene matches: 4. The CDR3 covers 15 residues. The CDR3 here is CASSLTSGVYNEQFF. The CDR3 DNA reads TGTGCCAGCAGTTTGACTAGCGGAGTTTACAATGAGCAGTTCTTC.

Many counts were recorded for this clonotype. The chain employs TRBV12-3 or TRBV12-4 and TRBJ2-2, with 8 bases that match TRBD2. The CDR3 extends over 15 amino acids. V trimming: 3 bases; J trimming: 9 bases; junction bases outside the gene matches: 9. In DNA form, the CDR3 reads TGTGCCAGCAGTTTTAGCGGGGCCCAATTAAGGGAGCTGTTTTTT. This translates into CASSFSGAQLRELFF.

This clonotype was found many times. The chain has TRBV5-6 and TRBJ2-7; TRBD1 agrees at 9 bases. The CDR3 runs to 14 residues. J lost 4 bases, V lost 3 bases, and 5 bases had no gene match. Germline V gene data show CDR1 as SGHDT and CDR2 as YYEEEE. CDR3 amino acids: CASSSAGTGYEQYF. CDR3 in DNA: TGTGCCAGCAGCTCAGCAGGGACAGGGTACGAGCAGTACTTC. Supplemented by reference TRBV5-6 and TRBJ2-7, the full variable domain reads DAGVTQSPTHLIKTRGQQVTLRCSPKSGHDTVSWYQQALGQGPQFIFQYYEEEERQRGNFPDRFSGHQFPNYSSELNVNALLLGDSALYLCASSSAGTGYEQYFGPGTRLTVT.

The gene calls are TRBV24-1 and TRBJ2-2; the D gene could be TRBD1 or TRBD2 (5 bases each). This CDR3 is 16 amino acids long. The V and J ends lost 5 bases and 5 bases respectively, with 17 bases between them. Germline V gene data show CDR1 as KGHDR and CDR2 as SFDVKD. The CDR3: CATSGQGAIKTGELFF. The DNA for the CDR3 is TGTGCCACCAGTGGGCAGGGAGCGATAAAAACCGGGGAGCTGTTTTTT.

CDR3 residues: CASSPPGFTEAFF. The CDR3 bases are TGTGCCAGCAGTCCGCCGGGTTTTACTGAAGCTTTCTTT. The gene calls are TRBV2 and TRBJ1-1; no clear D gene. The CDR3 has 13 residues. The V end was cut by 5 bases, the J end by 5 bases, with 12 bases between. Germline CDR1 is SNHLY and CDR2 is FYNNEI.

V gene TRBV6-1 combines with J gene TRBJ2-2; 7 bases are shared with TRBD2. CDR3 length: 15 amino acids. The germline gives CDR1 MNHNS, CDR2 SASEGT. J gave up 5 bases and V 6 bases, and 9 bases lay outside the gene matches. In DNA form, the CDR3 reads TGTGCCAGCAGGGCCAGGGCGGGAGCAACCGGGGAGCTGTTTTTT. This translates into CASRARAGATGELFF.

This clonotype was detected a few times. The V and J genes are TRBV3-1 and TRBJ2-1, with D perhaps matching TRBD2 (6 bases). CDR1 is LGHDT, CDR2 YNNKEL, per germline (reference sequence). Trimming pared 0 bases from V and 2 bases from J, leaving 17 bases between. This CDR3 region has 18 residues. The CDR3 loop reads CASSQDVWRGYPYNEQFF. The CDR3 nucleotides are TGTGCCAGCAGCCAAGATGTATGGCGGGGCTACCCCTACAATGAGCAGTTCTTC.

The CDR3 sequence: CATSDTQRERTDTQYF. The CDR3 nucleotides are TGTGCCACCAGTGATACACAGCGGGAGAGGACAGATACGCAGTATTTT. V usage is TRBV24-1 and J usage is TRBJ2-3; TRBD2 agrees at 8 bases. V shed 3 bases and J 3 bases; nucleotides not matched to a gene: 7. Germline V gene data show CDR1 as KGHDR and CDR2 as SFDVKD. The CDR3 has 16 residues.

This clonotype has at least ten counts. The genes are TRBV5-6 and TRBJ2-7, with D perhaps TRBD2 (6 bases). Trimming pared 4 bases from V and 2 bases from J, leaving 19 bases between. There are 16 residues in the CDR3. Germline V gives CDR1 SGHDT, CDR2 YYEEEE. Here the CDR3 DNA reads TGTGCCAGCAGCCCCCTCGGGAGCGGATTTACCTACGAGCAGTACTTC. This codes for CASSPLGSGFTYEQYF.

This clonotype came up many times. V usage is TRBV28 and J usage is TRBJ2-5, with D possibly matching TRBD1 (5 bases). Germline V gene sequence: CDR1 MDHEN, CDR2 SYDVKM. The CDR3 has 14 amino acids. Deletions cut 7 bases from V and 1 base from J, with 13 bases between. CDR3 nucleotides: TGTGCCAGCAACTCAGGGAAGACCCAAGAGACCCAGTACTTC. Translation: CASNSGKTQETQYF.